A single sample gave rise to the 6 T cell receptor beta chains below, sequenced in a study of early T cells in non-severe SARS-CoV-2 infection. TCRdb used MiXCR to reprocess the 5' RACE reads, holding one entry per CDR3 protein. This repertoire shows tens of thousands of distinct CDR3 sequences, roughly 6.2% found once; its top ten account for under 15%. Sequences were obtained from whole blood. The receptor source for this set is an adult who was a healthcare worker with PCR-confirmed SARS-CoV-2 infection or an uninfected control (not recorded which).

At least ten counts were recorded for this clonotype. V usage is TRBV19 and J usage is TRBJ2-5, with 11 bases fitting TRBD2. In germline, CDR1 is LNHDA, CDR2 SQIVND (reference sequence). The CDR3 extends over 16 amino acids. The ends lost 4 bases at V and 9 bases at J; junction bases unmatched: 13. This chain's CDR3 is CASSRTASGGTGAQYF. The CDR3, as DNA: TGTGCCAGTAGTAGGACGGCTAGCGGGGGGACCGGGGCCCAGTACTTC.

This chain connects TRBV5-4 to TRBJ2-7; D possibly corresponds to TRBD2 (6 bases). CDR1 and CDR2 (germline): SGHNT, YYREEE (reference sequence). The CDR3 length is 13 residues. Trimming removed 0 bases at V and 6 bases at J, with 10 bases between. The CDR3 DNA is TGTGCCAGCAGCTTGGTTGAGGGAGGCGAGCAGTACTTC. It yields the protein CASSLVEGGEQYF.

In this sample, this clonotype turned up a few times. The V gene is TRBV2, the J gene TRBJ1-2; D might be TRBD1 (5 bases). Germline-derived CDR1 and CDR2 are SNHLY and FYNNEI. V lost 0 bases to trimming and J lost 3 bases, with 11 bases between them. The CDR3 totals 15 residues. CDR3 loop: CASSEARRDHYGYTF. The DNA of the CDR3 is TGTGCCAGCAGTGAAGCGCGGAGGGACCACTATGGCTACACCTTC.

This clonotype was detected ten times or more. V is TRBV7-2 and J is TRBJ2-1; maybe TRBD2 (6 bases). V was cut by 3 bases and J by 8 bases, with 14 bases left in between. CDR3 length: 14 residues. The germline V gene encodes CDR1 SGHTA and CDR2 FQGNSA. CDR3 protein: CASSFLAMVDEQFF. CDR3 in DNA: TGTGCCAGCAGCTTTCTAGCGATGGTTGATGAGCAGTTCTTC.

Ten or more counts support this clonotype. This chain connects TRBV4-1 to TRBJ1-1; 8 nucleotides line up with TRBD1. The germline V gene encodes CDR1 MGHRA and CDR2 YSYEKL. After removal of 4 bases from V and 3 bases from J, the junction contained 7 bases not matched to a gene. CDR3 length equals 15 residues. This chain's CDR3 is CASSRYGQGDTEAFF. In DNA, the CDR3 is TGCGCCAGCAGCCGATACGGACAGGGCGACACTGAAGCTTTCTTT.

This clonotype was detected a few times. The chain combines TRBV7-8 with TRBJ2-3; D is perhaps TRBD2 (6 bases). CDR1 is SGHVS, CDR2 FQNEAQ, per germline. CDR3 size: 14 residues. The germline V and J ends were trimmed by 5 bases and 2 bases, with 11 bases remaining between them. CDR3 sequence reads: CASSPRDSTDTQYF. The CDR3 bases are TGTGCCAGCAGCCCTCGGGACTCCACAGATACGCAGTATTTT.